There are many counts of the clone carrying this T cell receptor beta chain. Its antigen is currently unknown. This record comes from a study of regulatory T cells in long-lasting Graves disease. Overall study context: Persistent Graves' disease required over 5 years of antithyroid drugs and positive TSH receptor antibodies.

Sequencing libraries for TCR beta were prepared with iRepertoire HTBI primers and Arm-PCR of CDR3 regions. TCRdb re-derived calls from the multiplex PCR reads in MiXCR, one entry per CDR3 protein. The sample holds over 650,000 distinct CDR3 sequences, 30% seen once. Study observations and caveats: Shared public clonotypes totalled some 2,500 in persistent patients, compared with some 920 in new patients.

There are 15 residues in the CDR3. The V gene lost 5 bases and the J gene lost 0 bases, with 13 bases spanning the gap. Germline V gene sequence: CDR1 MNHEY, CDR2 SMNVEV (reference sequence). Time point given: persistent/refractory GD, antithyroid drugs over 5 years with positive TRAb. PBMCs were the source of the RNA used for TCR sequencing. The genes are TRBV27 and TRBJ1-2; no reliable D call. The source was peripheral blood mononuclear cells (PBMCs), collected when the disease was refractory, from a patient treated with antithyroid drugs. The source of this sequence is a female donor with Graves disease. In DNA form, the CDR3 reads TGTGCCAGCAGTCAGAGTTCGCGAGCTAACTATGGCTACACCTTC. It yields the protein CASSQSSRANYGYTF.